What follows is one T cell receptor beta chain and its context. The time point denotes: healthy volunteer bleed at 2 weeks. Sequencing started from total RNA isolated from unfractionated whole blood. This sample stems from a study of human T cells and chemical hapten exposure. Individual cDNA molecules received unique molecular identifiers in the library. TCRdb itself ran the RACE reads through MiXCR, one entry per CDR3 protein. The table shows approximately 90,000 distinct CDR3 sequences, with approximately 9% occurring only once. The V gene's germline CDR1 is DFQATT and CDR2 SNEGSKA (reference sequence). The CDR3 runs to 15 residues. The V and J ends lost 2 bases and 4 bases, in that order; junction bases with no gene match: 11.

V is TRBV20-1 and J is TRBJ2-7, with 7 bases fitting TRBD1. The TCR sequence derives from a female donor in good health. Some clones in this sample may be carry-over from other donors' samples. Material: whole blood. CDR3 amino acids: CSARRPEGASYEQYF. CDR3 coding DNA: TGCAGTGCTAGACGCCCTGAGGGGGCTTCGTACGAGCAGTACTTC.